What follows are 6 T cell receptor beta chains derived from one specimen sequenced in a study of T cells after yellow fever vaccination. MiXCR, applied by TCRdb to the 5' RACE reads, yields one record per CDR3 protein. There are 120,000 or so distinct CDR3 sequences in the sample; 7.5% to 10% occur only once, and approximately 37% lies in the top ten. Sequences were derived from CD8+ T cells sorted from PBMCs, sampled on the day of the yellow fever booster vaccination. The source of these receptors is a young man who received the YFV17D yellow fever vaccine.

This sequence joins TRBV20-1 and TRBJ2-5; D gene ambiguous. Deletions cut 3 bases from V and 0 bases from J, with 14 bases between. The CDR3 extends over 15 amino acids. CDR1 and CDR2 (germline): DFQATT, SNEGSKA (reference sequence). In DNA, the CDR3 is TGCAGTGCTAGTTTGGCCCTTTGGTACCAAGAGACCCAGTACTTC. Translating it yields CSASLALWYQETQYF.

The V and J genes are TRBV6-2 or TRBV6-3 and TRBJ2-1, with TRBD2 matching over 9 bases. Per the germline V gene, CDR1 is MNHEY and CDR2 is SVGEGT. The CDR3 extends over 15 amino acids. Trimming cost V 6 bases and J 3 bases; bases outside gene matches: 6. Here the CDR3 DNA reads TGTGCCAGCAGCTTAAGCGGGGGGTACTACAATGAGCAGTTCTTC. It is translated as CASSLSGGYYNEQFF.

V and J are TRBV14 and TRBJ2-7; either TRBD1 or TRBD2 may fit D (6 bases each). CDR3 length equals 13 residues. With 2 bases removed from V and 9 bases from J, the gap between germline ends came to 14 bases. CDR1 is SGHDN, CDR2 FVKESK, per germline. The CDR3 protein is CASSQSPGGVQYV. CDR3 sequence (DNA): TGTGCCAGCAGCCAATCCCCCGGGGGCGTGCAGTACGTC.

In this sample, this clonotype turned up many times. The chain couples TRBV7-9 to TRBJ2-1; either TRBD1 or TRBD2 may supply D (5 bases each). Trimming stripped 1 base from V and 10 bases from J, with 8 bases between. CDR3 length equals 12 residues. The germline CDR1 and CDR2 sequences are SEHNR and FQNEAQ (reference sequence). In DNA, the CDR3 is TGTGCCAGCAGCTTAGATGGGGGAGAGCAGTTCTTC. Translation gives CASSLDGGEQFF.

The chain has TRBV7-9 and TRBJ1-5, with D unclear. Germline values: CDR1 SEHNR, CDR2 FQNEAQ (reference sequence). CDR3 size: 14 residues. V lost 5 bases, J lost 2 bases, and 10 bases lay in between. Here the CDR3 reads CASSDVRGNQPQHF. CDR3 bases: TGTGCCAGCAGCGATGTGCGGGGCAATCAGCCCCAGCATTTT.

In the case of this clonotype: A read error may be the cause here, since a much bigger clone is one base away. The V and J genes are TRBV6-2 or TRBV6-3 and TRBJ2-1; the match to TRBD2 covers 9 bases. Trimming removed 11 bases from V and 3 bases from J; junction bases left unmatched: 8. Germline assignment: CDR1 MNHEY and CDR2 SVGEGT. The CDR3 loop spans 14 amino acids. The CDR3 region has the DNA TGTGCCGGCGGGGCTAGCGGGGACTACAATGAGCAGTTCTTC. Amino acid sequence: CAGGASGDYNEQFF.